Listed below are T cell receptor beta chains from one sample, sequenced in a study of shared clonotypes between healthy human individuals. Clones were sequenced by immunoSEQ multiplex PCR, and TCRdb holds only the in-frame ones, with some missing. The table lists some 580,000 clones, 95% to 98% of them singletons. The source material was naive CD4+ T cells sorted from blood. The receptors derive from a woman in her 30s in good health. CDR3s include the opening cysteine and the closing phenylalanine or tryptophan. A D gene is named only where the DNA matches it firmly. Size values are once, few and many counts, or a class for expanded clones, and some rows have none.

CDR3nt: TGTGCCAGCAGCCAGATTCTGGGGAGCCCCCCCTACGAGCAGTACTTC; CDR3aa: CASSQILGSPPYEQYF; v_gene: TRBV14; d_gene: .; abundance: .; j_gene: TRBJ2-7
CDR3nt: TGTGCCAGCAGTTCCTACGGGACTAGCGGGAAGGATACGCAGTATTTT; CDR3aa: CASSSYGTSGKDTQYF; v_gene: TRBV6-5; d_gene: TRBD2; abundance: .; j_gene: TRBJ2-3
CDR3nt: TGTGCCACCAGCAGAGTCGTGGTATTTTTACGGGAAAGCTCCTACGAGCAGTACTTC; CDR3aa: CATSRVVVFLRESSYEQYF; v_gene: TRBV15; d_gene: .; abundance: .; j_gene: TRBJ2-7
CDR3nt: TGTGCCAGCAGTTTAGGCCGGACACGAAATCAGCCCCAGCATTTT; CDR3aa: CASSLGRTRNQPQHF; v_gene: TRBV28; d_gene: .; abundance: .; j_gene: TRBJ1-5
CDR3nt: TGTGCCAGCAGTTTACGGGGGAGGGATGGCTACACCTTC; CDR3aa: CASSLRGRDGYTF; v_gene: TRBV28; d_gene: .; abundance: .; j_gene: TRBJ1-2
CDR3nt: TGCGCCAGCAGCTACGAACGGACGGAGCAGTTCTTC; CDR3aa: CASSYERTEQFF; v_gene: TRBV23-1; d_gene: .; abundance: .; j_gene: TRBJ2-1
CDR3nt: TGTGCCAGCACCAGAGGGCAGGCTCTTAGCAATCAGCCCCAGCATTTT; CDR3aa: CASTRGQALSNQPQHF; v_gene: TRBV6-6; d_gene: .; abundance: .; j_gene: TRBJ1-5
CDR3nt: TGCAGCGTTGAAAGACAGGGGACCGGGGCCAACGTCCTGACTTTC; CDR3aa: CSVERQGTGANVLTF; v_gene: TRBV29-1; d_gene: TRBD1; abundance: .; j_gene: TRBJ2-6
CDR3nt: TGTGCCAGCAGCCCTAGGGGGAGGGAAGAGACCCAGTACTTC; CDR3aa: CASSPRGREETQYF; v_gene: TRBV2; d_gene: .; abundance: .; j_gene: TRBJ2-5
CDR3nt: TGTGCCAGCAGCTTGGGACAGGGTGACACCGGGGAGCTGTTTTTT; CDR3aa: CASSLGQGDTGELFF; v_gene: TRBV5-4; d_gene: TRBD1; abundance: .; j_gene: TRBJ2-2
CDR3nt: TGTGCCAGCAGCAAAGTTTCAGCGGGAGATACGACAGATACGCAGTATTTT; CDR3aa: CASSKVSAGDTTDTQYF; v_gene: TRBV21-1; d_gene: .; abundance: .; j_gene: TRBJ2-3
CDR3nt: TGTGCCAGTAGCGGACAGCTTTACTATGGCTACACCTTC; CDR3aa: CASSGQLYYGYTF; v_gene: TRBV19; d_gene: .; abundance: .; j_gene: TRBJ1-2
CDR3nt: TGTGCCAGCAGTTCCGGGACAGGGGTTAGTGAAAAACTGTTTTTT; CDR3aa: CASSSGTGVSEKLFF; v_gene: TRBV6-5; d_gene: TRBD1; abundance: .; j_gene: TRBJ1-4
CDR3nt: TGTGCCACCAGCCGGAAGGGGGGTAATCTGGAGCCCCAGCATTTT; CDR3aa: CATSRKGGNLEPQHF; v_gene: TRBV15; d_gene: .; abundance: .; j_gene: TRBJ1-5
CDR3nt: TGTGCCAGCAGCTTATCCTCCCGGCAGGGAGGGGAAAAACTGTTTTTT; CDR3aa: CASSLSSRQGGEKLFF; v_gene: TRBV7-2; d_gene: .; abundance: .; j_gene: TRBJ1-4
CDR3nt: TGTGCCAGCAGTTTAGATCTAGCGGGTGTCCTCCACGAGCAGTACTTC; CDR3aa: CASSLDLAGVLHEQYF; v_gene: TRBV28; d_gene: TRBD2; abundance: once; j_gene: TRBJ2-7
CDR3nt: TGCAGTGCTACAGCGGGAGTCGAGCAGTTCTTC; CDR3aa: CSATAGVEQFF; v_gene: TRBV20-1; d_gene: TRBD2; abundance: .; j_gene: TRBJ2-1